This T cell receptor beta chain came from a study of T cell changes during pregnancy in multiple sclerosis. Germline CDR1 reads SGHRS; CDR2 reads YFSETQ. The CDR3 has 15 residues. The V end was cut by 0 bases, the J end by 4 bases, with 11 bases between. The repertoire was sequenced with immunoSEQ multiplex PCR; TCRdb's copy has only in-frame clones and lacks some. The sample shows about 57,000 clones, 92% of them seen only once. The V gene is TRBV5-1, the J gene TRBJ2-1, with a possible D match to TRBD2 (5 bases). Sequencing used CD4+ T cells from peripheral blood mononuclear cells, obtained in the second trimester of pregnancy. The sequence derives from a female donor with multiple sclerosis, enrolled in a pregnancy study. CDR3 coding DNA: TGCGCCAGCAGCTTGGATCGGGGTTCATACAATGAGCAGTTCTTC. Translation gives CASSLDRGSYNEQFF.